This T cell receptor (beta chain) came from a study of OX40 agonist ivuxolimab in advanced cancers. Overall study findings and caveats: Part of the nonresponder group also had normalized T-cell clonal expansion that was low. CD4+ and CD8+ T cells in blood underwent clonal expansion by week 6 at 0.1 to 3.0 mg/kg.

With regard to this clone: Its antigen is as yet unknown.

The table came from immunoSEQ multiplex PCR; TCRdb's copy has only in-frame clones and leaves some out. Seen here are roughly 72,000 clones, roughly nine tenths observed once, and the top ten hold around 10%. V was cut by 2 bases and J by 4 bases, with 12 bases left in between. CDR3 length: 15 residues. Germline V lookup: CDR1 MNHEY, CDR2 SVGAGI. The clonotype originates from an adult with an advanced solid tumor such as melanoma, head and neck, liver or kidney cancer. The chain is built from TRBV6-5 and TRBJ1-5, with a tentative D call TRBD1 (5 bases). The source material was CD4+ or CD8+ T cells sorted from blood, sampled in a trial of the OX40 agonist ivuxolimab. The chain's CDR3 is CASSYGSGDNQPQHF. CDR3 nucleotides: TGTGCCAGCAGTTACGGTTCGGGGGATAATCAGCCCCAGCATTTT.